This T cell receptor (beta chain) emerged from a study of blood T cell repertoires in COVID-19. Across the study: Samples taken during acute and convalescent COVID-19 were collected in the United States, Italy and Spain.

The CDR3 has 15 amino acids. CDR1 and CDR2 (germline): SNHLY, FYNNEI. V shed 2 bases, J shed 4 bases, and the junction held 6 bases outside the gene matches. In the original analysis: Reference gene primer amplification gave estimated nucleated cell counts. Clones were sequenced by immunoSEQ multiplex PCR, and TCRdb holds only the in-frame ones, with some missing. The D gene and trimming were derived from the DNA, and the V and J assignments and clone size from that table. The table includes 70,000 to 95,000 clones, roughly 89% detected once. V usage is TRBV2 and J usage is TRBJ1-1, with 8 positions matching TRBD1. The sequence was collected from a man in his forties or fifties with acute or convalescent COVID-19. The sequenced sample was peripheral blood. The CDR3 DNA is TGTGCCAGCAGTGAACTGACAGGGGTGGGCACTGAAGCTTTCTTT. The encoded protein is CASSELTGVGTEAFF.